The TCR beta chain described here comes from a study of spatial heterogeneity in lung cancer. The junction had 6 bases not matched to a gene; V was cut back by 6 bases and J by 4 bases. The CDR3 is 13 residues long. TCRdb ran MiXCR on the 5' RACE reads and lists one entry per CDR3 protein. The sample lists 30,000 to 40,000 distinct CDR3 sequences, 5% to 5.5% occurring once. Regarding time point: sample taken at primary tumor resection. Researchers sequenced whole RNA taken from tumor, nontumor lung or frozen PBMC without sorting. This specimen was PBMCs, taken at surgery. The clonotype was recovered from a female donor with early-stage non-small cell lung cancer. This chain joins TRBV12-3 or TRBV12-4 and TRBJ2-7, with 7 bases lining up with TRBD1. The CDR3 nucleotides are TGTGCCAGCAGGCTAGGGACAGAGTACGAGCAGTACTTC. Protein: CASRLGTEYEQYF.